Shown below are 29 T cell receptor beta chains from a single sample sequenced in a study of cytomegalovirus exposure and HLA in healthy donors (dated by TCRdb to the late 2010s). The library was generated by the immunoSEQ multiplex PCR assay. For the multiplex PCR, a mixture combining 60 forward primers for TCR Vbeta segments and 13 reverse primers for TCR Jbeta segments was used. The table was pulled from immuneACCESS by TCRdb, which kept in-frame rearrangements only. Such tables lose some clones; where checked, under half of the loss comes from unresolved V genes, and the rest has no known cause. Here the sample has about 200,000 clones; 70% to 80% occur a single time. The top ten clonotypes cover about 4.6% of the sample. Input material: PBMCs. These receptors originate from a woman in her 30s in good health and CMV-seropositive.

This clone appeared once. The gene calls are TRBV27 and TRBJ2-5; the D gene is possibly TRBD2 (6 bases). The CDR3 sequence is 17 residues long. CDR1 and CDR2 from the germline V gene are MNHEY and SMNVEV (reference sequence). V shed 1 base and J shed 5 bases, with 20 bases lying between them. The CDR3: CASSLWGEAYVPETQYF. CDR3 coding DNA: TGTGCCAGCAGTTTATGGGGGGAGGCATACGTCCCGGAGACCCAGTACTTC.

This chain links TRBV7-2 with TRBJ1-2, with D possibly matching TRBD1 (6 bases). Trimming took off 0 bases at V and 4 bases at J, with 12 bases between the two ends. The V gene's germline CDR1 is SGHTA and CDR2 FQGNSA. There are 15 residues in the CDR3. The CDR3 is CASSLARGEGYGYTF. CDR3 coding DNA: TGTGCCAGCAGCTTAGCGAGGGGGGAGGGCTATGGCTACACCTTC.

The chain uses TRBV29-1 and TRBJ2-1; 9 nucleotides align to TRBD2. Germline V CDR1 and CDR2: SQVTM, ANQGSEA. CDR3 length equals 14 residues. The ends lost 8 bases at V and 9 bases at J; junction bases unmatched: 14. The CDR3 DNA reads as TGCAGCTTCCCCCCAGCGGGGGGTTTGGTTGAGCAGTTCTTC. Translation gives CSFPPAGGLVEQFF.

The V call is TRBV7-7, the J call TRBJ1-3; 7 positions agree with TRBD1. Trimming cost V 1 base and J 9 bases; bases outside gene matches: 3. This CDR3 comprises 13 residues. Germline V CDR1 and CDR2: SSHAT, FNYEAQ (reference sequence). The CDR3 nucleotides read TGTGCCAGCAGCTTAGAGTGGACAGGCACCATATATTTT. It translates to CASSLEWTGTIYF.

In this sample, this clone turned up a few times. CDR3 nucleotide sequence: TGCGCCAGCAGCTTTATCGGAGCGGAGACATCTTTGGAGCAGTACTTC. Translating gives CASSFIGAETSLEQYF. The chain combines TRBV5-1 with TRBJ2-7; TRBD2 might be the D (5 bases). The CDR3 spans 16 residues. The V end was cut by 2 bases, the J end by 7 bases, with 22 bases between. Germline assignment: CDR1 SGHRS and CDR2 YFSETQ.

The V call is TRBV16, the J call TRBJ2-7; 7 bases agree with TRBD1. Trimming at V came to 0 bases and at J to 8 bases, leaving 10 bases not matched to a gene. The CDR3 totals 15 residues. The V gene's germline CDR1 is KGHSY and CDR2 FQNENV. In nucleotides, the CDR3 is TGTGCCAGCAGCCAATCGATAGGGGGCTCTCCCAAGCAGTACTTC. Translating gives CASSQSIGGSPKQYF.

This sequence joins TRBV27 and TRBJ2-7; 8 bases fit TRBD1. The CDR3 sequence is 15 residues long. Unmatched junction bases numbered 6, after V lost 5 bases and J lost 0 bases. Germline values: CDR1 MNHEY, CDR2 SMNVEV (reference sequence). The CDR3 DNA reads as TGTGCCAGCAGTCTACTTGGACAGGGCTCCTACGAGCAGTACTTC. It codes for CASSLLGQGSYEQYF.

The rearrangement uses TRBV10-2 and TRBJ2-4; 7 bases line up with TRBD2. Germline V gene lookup returns CDR1 WSHSY and CDR2 SAAADI. The CDR3 length is 13 residues. The ends lost 6 bases at V and 6 bases at J; junction bases unmatched: 5. CDR3 sequence reads: CASRDGGTNIQYF. The CDR3 coding sequence is TGCGCCAGCAGGGACGGGGGGACAAACATTCAGTACTTC.

In DNA, the CDR3 is TGTGCCAGCAGTTTATCACAGGGCCGGGAGACCCAGTACTTC. Protein: CASSLSQGRETQYF. The chain combines TRBV27 with TRBJ2-5; tentative D call: TRBD1 (6 bases). V lost 0 bases to trimming and J lost 5 bases, with 10 bases between them. This CDR3 has 14 residues. Germline V gives CDR1 MNHEY, CDR2 SMNVEV (reference sequence).

The chain employs TRBV10-3 and TRBJ1-2, with D possibly matching TRBD1 (6 bases). Germline values: CDR1 ENHRY, CDR2 SYGVKD. V shed 8 bases and J shed 4 bases, with 14 bases lying between them. This CDR3 has 13 amino acids. The CDR3 sequence: CAISMGTSYGYTF. The CDR3 bases are TGTGCCATCTCTATGGGGACATCCTATGGCTACACCTTC.

This clone was observed a handful of times. CDR3 in DNA: TGTGCCATCAATCGAGGGACAGGTGATAATTCACCCCTCCACTTT. It encodes CAINRGTGDNSPLHF. The rearrangement uses TRBV10-3 and TRBJ1-6; 8 bases agree with TRBD1. The CDR3 has 15 amino acids. V lost 7 bases, J lost 5 bases, and 7 bases stayed unmatched. Germline V CDR1 and CDR2: ENHRY, SYGVKD.

The genes are TRBV6-1 and TRBJ2-2, with D perhaps TRBD1 (6 bases). V shed 0 bases and J shed 5 bases, with 10 bases lying between them. Germline V gene lookup returns CDR1 MNHNS and CDR2 SASEGT. CDR3 length: 15 residues. The CDR3 DNA follows: TGTGCCAGCAGTGAAGCGGGGGCGCGGACCGGGGAGCTGTTTTTT. Translating gives CASSEAGARTGELFF.

The chain combines TRBV4-1 with TRBJ1-5, with D unresolved. The CDR3 sequence is 15 residues long. The V gene lost 0 bases and the J gene lost 7 bases, with 13 bases spanning the gap. Germline V gene lookup returns CDR1 MGHRA and CDR2 YSYEKL. The CDR3 loop is CASSQEPGKSQPQHF. CDR3 bases: TGCGCCAGCAGCCAAGAACCGGGAAAGAGCCAGCCCCAGCATTTT.

This chain connects TRBV9 to TRBJ2-1; TRBD2 aligns across 10 bases. The CDR3 is 15 amino acids. The germline gives CDR1 SGDLS, CDR2 YYNGEE. V shed 0 bases and J 7 bases; nucleotides not matched to a gene: 4. The CDR3 loop is CASSVALAGINEQFF. DNA for the CDR3: TGTGCCAGCAGCGTAGCACTAGCGGGGATAAATGAGCAGTTCTTC.

The chain recombines TRBV5-1 with TRBJ2-7, with 14 bases identical to TRBD2. CDR3 size: 18 residues. Per the germline V gene, CDR1 is SGHRS and CDR2 is YFSETQ. With 0 bases clipped from V and 6 bases from J, the junction kept 11 bases outside the gene matches. The CDR3 region is CASSLGVGTSGRGREQYF. CDR3 sequence (DNA): TGCGCCAGCAGCTTGGGGGTAGGGACTAGCGGGAGAGGGCGCGAGCAGTACTTC.

This clone came up once. The chain employs TRBV7-9 and TRBJ1-2, with D maybe TRBD1 (5 bases). The CDR3 contains 15 residues. Trimming took off 1 base at V and 1 base at J, with 10 bases between the two ends. The germline CDR1 and CDR2 sequences are SEHNR and FQNEAQ (reference sequence). CDR3 amino acids: CASSLVYRINYGYTF. DNA of the CDR3: TGTGCCAGCAGCTTAGTATACAGGATTAACTATGGCTACACCTTC.

This chain uses TRBV20-1 with TRBJ2-1, with a possible D match to TRBD2 (6 bases). Germline V CDR1 and CDR2: DFQATT, SNEGSKA (reference sequence). The CDR3 length is 10 residues. With 7 bases removed from V and 13 bases from J, the gap between germline ends came to 14 bases. The CDR3 loop reads CSVQGGVQFF. DNA of the CDR3: TGCAGTGTCCAGGGCGGGGTTCAGTTCTTC.

This chain uses TRBV5-1 with TRBJ1-6; 8 bases match TRBD1. Trimming at V came to 0 bases and at J to 7 bases, leaving 3 bases not matched to a gene. The CDR3 sequence is 15 residues long. Germline V gene lookup returns CDR1 SGHRS and CDR2 YFSETQ. CDR3 DNA sequence: TGCGCCAGCAGCTTGGTCGGACAGGGAAATTCACCCCTCCACTTT. As protein: CASSLVGQGNSPLHF.

Comments on this clone: The sample has other DNA sequences that encode this CDR3 too. CDR3 DNA: TGCGCCAGCAGCCAAGACAGGGGGCAAGAGACCCAGTACTTC. Encoded protein: CASSQDRGQETQYF. The rearrangement links TRBV4-3 to TRBJ2-5; 7 nucleotides agree with TRBD1. The germline V gene encodes CDR1 LGHNA and CDR2 YSLEER. V dropped 0 bases and J dropped 2; count of bases not matched to a gene: 0. CDR3 size: 14 residues.

The rearrangement joins TRBV7-2 to TRBJ2-1; tentatively, D is TRBD2 (5 bases). V was pared by 1 base and J by 0 bases, with 10 bases between. The CDR3 extends over 16 amino acids. Germline CDR1 SGHTA, CDR2 FQGNSA. CDR3 sequence: CASSLVAGSSYNEQFF. The CDR3 nucleotides read TGTGCCAGCAGCTTAGTGGCGGGTAGCTCCTACAATGAGCAGTTCTTC.

This clone has a single count. This chain links TRBV11-3 with TRBJ1-2; possibly TRBD1 for D (6 bases). This CDR3 comprises 15 residues. In germline, CDR1 is SGHNT, CDR2 YENEEA. Trimming removed 1 base at V and 5 bases at J, with 14 bases between. CDR3 amino acids: CASSLAQDSLYGYTF. The CDR3 bases are TGTGCCAGCAGCTTAGCACAGGACAGCTTATATGGCTACACCTTC.

The chain has TRBV10-1 and TRBJ1-5; a possible D gene is TRBD1 (6 bases). The germline gives CDR1 WNHNN, CDR2 SYGVQD (reference sequence). The CDR3 is 18 residues long. The V end was cut by 6 bases, the J end by 0 bases, with 21 bases between. CDR3 in DNA: TGCGCCAGCAGAGGTGGGGGCCGGGTCTCCTATAGCAATCAGCCCCAGCATTTT. Translation gives CASRGGGRVSYSNQPQHF.

The chain has TRBV4-3 and TRBJ2-3; 9 bases are shared with TRBD2. The CDR3 totals 16 residues. Unmatched junction bases numbered 6, after V lost 1 base and J lost 4 bases. In germline, CDR1 is LGHNA, CDR2 YSLEER. This chain's CDR3 is CASSQVAGGAADTQYF. As DNA, the CDR3 is TGCGCCAGCAGCCAAGTGGCGGGGGGGGCAGCAGATACGCAGTATTTT.

This clone was recorded only once. Other nucleotide sequences from this sample produce the same CDR3. V gene TRBV2 combines with J gene TRBJ1-1, with D unresolved. V lost 3 bases and J 1 base, leaving 6 bases between the germline ends. Germline V gene lookup returns CDR1 SNHLY and CDR2 FYNNEI. There are 13 residues in the CDR3. CDR3 region: CASSDRGNTEAFF. The CDR3 bases are TGTGCCAGCAGTGATCGGGGGAACACTGAAGCTTTCTTT.

This chain uses TRBV19 with TRBJ1-3; tentative D call: TRBD1 (5 bases). V lost 6 bases and J lost 0, with 18 bases in between. This CDR3 region has 17 residues. Germline assignment: CDR1 LNHDA and CDR2 SQIVND (reference sequence). The CDR3 DNA reads as TGTGCCAGTAGCCCGGGGGGACCTGGGGTCTCTGGAAACACCATATATTTT. This translates into CASSPGGPGVSGNTIYF. Full variable domain (remainder filled in from reference TRBV19 and TRBJ1-3): DGGITQSPKYLFRKEGQNVTLSCEQNLNHDAMYWYRQDPGQGLRLIYYSQIVNDFQKGDIAEGYSVSREKKESFPLTVTSAQKNPTAFYLCASSPGGPGVSGNTIYFGEGSWLTVV.

The chain couples TRBV4-1 to TRBJ2-7, with 7 bases fitting TRBD1. Germline V gene data show CDR1 as MGHRA and CDR2 as YSYEKL. With 4 bases clipped from V and 0 bases from J, the junction kept 3 bases outside the gene matches. This CDR3 comprises 14 residues. The CDR3 nucleotides read TGCGCCAGCAGCCCCCAGGGGGTCTCCTACGAGCAGTACTTC. Protein: CASSPQGVSYEQYF.

In this sample, this clone turned up a few times. The CDR3 region has the DNA TGTGCCGTCTGGAGGGGGCGCGCAGATACGCAGTATTTT. Translating it yields CAVWRGRADTQYF. This sequence joins TRBV27 and TRBJ2-3, with TRBD1 as a possible D gene (7 bases). V shed 11 bases and J shed 4 bases, with 16 bases lying between them. CDR1 and CDR2 (germline): MNHEY, SMNVEV (reference sequence). The CDR3 length is 13 residues.

The chain carries TRBV27 and TRBJ2-7; possibly TRBD2 for D (5 bases). Germline CDR1 and CDR2: MNHEY and SMNVEV (reference sequence). V lost 6 bases and J 4 bases, leaving 13 bases between the germline ends. The CDR3 contains 13 residues. CDR3 DNA sequence: TGTGCCAGCAGCTCGTCCGGGAATTACGAGCAGTACTTC. Encoded protein: CASSSSGNYEQYF.

The chain uses TRBV19 and TRBJ1-2, with no clear D. Germline V gives CDR1 LNHDA, CDR2 SQIVND (reference sequence). The CDR3 is 14 amino acids. The V and J ends lost 4 bases and 4 bases respectively, with 13 bases between them. CDR3 nucleotide sequence: TGTGCCAGTAGTAGTGTGGGCAGTACCTATGGCTACACCTTC. This translates into CASSSVGSTYGYTF. Full variable domain (remainder filled in from reference TRBV19 and TRBJ1-2): DGGITQSPKYLFRKEGQNVTLSCEQNLNHDAMYWYRQDPGQGLRLIYYSQIVNDFQKGDIAEGYSVSREKKESFPLTVTSAQKNPTAFYLCASSSVGSTYGYTFGSGTRLTVV.